This T cell receptor beta chain was sequenced for a study of T cell responses to AZD1222 COVID-19 vaccine. Study in general: Second-dose groups at about 4 or about 12 weeks were pooled.

TCRdb's copy holds only in-frame clones and misses some; the assay was immunoSEQ multiplex PCR. The data hold about 130,000 clones, with 80% to 90% observed a single time. In regard to this clone: Its antigen is currently unknown.

General study results and limits: With dominance at 160-218 and 743-854, vaccine-associated CD4 TCRs spanned spike. Mostly white British, mostly female donors; authors suggested clonal diversity may be underestimated.

The specimen comprised peripheral blood, sampled on day 0 of AZD1222 vaccination. The sequence was obtained from an adult in good health.

The CDR3 DNA reads as TGTGCCAGCAGTTTCCGGACAGGGACCACCGGGGAGCTGTTTTTT. Protein sequence: CASSFRTGTTGELFF. The chain is built from TRBV27 and TRBJ2-2; the match to TRBD1 covers 8 bases. The CDR3 consists of 15 residues. V gave up 3 bases and J gave up 4 bases; unmatched junction bases: 4. The germline gives CDR1 MNHEY, CDR2 SMNVEV (reference sequence).